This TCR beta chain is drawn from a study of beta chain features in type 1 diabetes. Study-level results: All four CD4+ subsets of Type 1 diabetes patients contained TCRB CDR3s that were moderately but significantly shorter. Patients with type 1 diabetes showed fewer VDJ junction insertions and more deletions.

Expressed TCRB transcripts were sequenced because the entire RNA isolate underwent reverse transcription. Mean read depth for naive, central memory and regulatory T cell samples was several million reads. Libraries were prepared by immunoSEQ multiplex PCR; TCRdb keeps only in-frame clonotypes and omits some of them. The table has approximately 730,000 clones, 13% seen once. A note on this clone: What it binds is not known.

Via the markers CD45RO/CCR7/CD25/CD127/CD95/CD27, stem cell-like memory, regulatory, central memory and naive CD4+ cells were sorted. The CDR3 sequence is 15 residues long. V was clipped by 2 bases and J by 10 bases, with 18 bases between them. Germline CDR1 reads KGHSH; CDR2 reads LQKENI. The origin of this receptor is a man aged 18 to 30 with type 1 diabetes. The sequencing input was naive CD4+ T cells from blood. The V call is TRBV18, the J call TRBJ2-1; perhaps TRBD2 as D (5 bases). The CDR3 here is CASSPDRDTFVEQFF. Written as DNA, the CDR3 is TGTGCCAGCTCACCAGACCGGGATACTTTTGTGGAGCAGTTCTTC.